Listed here is a single TCR beta chain. This clonotype was seen ten or more times. Its antigen specificity is not known. Per-nucleotide qualities are absent, and no much larger clonotype sits a single base away. The germline ends are 13 bases apart after V is trimmed by 2 bases and J by 0 bases. CDR1 is given as SGHTA and CDR2 as FQGNSA, both from the germline V gene. Including cysteine and phenylalanine, the CDR3 has 17 amino acids. The kept DNA is CDR3 alone, 51 bases in frame from the first base. This entry belongs to a study of T cell repertoires in cytomegalovirus infection (dated by TCRdb to 2018 to 2020). With regard to the full study: Donor HLA type was relevant to the analysis, because carriage of CMV infection together with the matching HLA type was indicated by public TCR beta signatures. Findings and caveats that apply to the study as a whole: The ex vivo response was dominated by HLA-C-restricted CMV-specific TCR beta clonotypes, which also provided the single most frequent clonotype in two of eight donors. In both this cohort and an independent roughly 400-donor cohort, the cumulative frequency of public TCR beta family members distinguished carriers of CMV infection plus the relevant HLA type.

The instrument given in TCRdb is Illumina HiSeq 1500. TCRdb took the public reads, trimmed them with fastp at Q25, ran MiXCR for clone calling and kept in-frame beta chains. Every entry covers one CDR3 protein and lists the most common genes and DNA from its rows. The sample data list a few hundred thousand distinct CDR3 sequences, and roughly 15% of these were observed just once. The ten largest clones represent roughly 9.7% of the sample. The source material was PBMCs. The receptor comes from a human donor in good health (CMV status not recorded). Some clones in this sample may be carry-over from other donors' samples. The sequence joins TRBV7-2 to TRBJ1-4, with the D segment identity uncertain. In nucleotide form, the sequence is TGTGCCAGCAGCTTAACGCGGCGGGGAGCAACTAATGAAAAACTGTTTTTT. Protein translation: CASSLTRRGATNEKLFF. The CDR3 plus the reference TRBV7-2 and TRBJ1-4 genes for the other parts give the full variable domain: GAGVSQSPSNKVTEKGKDVELRCDPISGHTALYWYRQSLGQGLEFLIYFQGNSAPDKSGLPSDRFSAERTGGSVSTLTIQRTQQEDSAVYLCASSLTRRGATNEKLFFGSGTQLSVL.